The clone carrying this T cell receptor (beta chain) was seen a handful of times. This entry is derived from a study of patients and donors after allogeneic stem cell transplantation. TCRdb fed the RT-PCR reads into MiXCR, producing one record per CDR3 protein. Here the sample spans about a million distinct CDR3 sequences, roughly 18% being singletons. Trimming stripped 7 bases from V and 5 bases from J, with 14 bases between. The CDR3 has 14 residues. Per germline, CDR1 MDHEN and CDR2 SYDVKM. V is TRBV28 and J is TRBJ1-4; D gene uncertain. The sequence was collected from a human donor who was either an allogeneic HSCT recipient or a stem cell or donor lymphocyte infusion donor (not recorded which). It is not recorded whose cells these are; they may come from a transplant donor. The sample comprised blood, either unsorted or a sorted T cell fraction (not recorded which). CDR3 coding DNA: TGTGCCAGCAATCGGCGGGTCCAAAATGAAAAACTGTTTTTT. It codes for CASNRRVQNEKLFF.